This T cell receptor (beta chain) was identified during a study of cytomegalovirus exposure and HLA in healthy donors. This PCR relied on a set of 60 Vbeta primers and 13 Jbeta primers. Data came from immunoSEQ multiplex PCR; TCRdb stores just in-frame clones and leaves some out. The sample has some 200,000 clones, roughly 80% seen once. The CDR3 length is 17 residues. From germline, CDR1 is SGHTA and CDR2 FQGTGA. The ends lost 5 bases at V and 12 bases at J; junction bases unmatched: 15. The sequence came from a male donor in good health and CMV-seropositive. The sample was PBMCs. V gene TRBV7-3 combines with J gene TRBJ2-1, with 14 bases fitting TRBD2. CDR3 nucleotides: TGTGCCAGCAGCCTGATGCCGGGACTAGCGGGGGACGAGGGGCAGTTCTTC. Amino acid sequence: CASSLMPGLAGDEGQFF.